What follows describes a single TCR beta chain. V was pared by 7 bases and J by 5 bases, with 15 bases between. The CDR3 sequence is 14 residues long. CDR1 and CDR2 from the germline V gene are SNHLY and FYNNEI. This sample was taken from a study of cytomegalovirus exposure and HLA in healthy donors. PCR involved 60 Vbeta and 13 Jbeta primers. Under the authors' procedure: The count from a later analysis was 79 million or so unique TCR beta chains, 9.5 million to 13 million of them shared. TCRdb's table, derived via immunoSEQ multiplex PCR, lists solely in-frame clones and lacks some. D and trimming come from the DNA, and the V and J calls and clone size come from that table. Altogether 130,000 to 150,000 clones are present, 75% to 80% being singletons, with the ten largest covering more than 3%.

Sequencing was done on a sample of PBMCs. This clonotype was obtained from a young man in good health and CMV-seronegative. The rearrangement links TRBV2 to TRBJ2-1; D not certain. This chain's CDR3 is CASNPQARNNEQFF. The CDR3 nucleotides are TGTGCCAGCAACCCACAAGCTAGAAACAATGAGCAGTTCTTC. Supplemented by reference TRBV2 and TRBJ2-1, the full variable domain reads EPEVTQTPSHQVTQMGQEVILRCVPISNHLYFYWYRQILGQKVEFLVSFYNNEISEKSEIFDDQFSVERPDGSNFTLKIRSTKLEDSAMYFCASNPQARNNEQFFGPGTRLTVL.